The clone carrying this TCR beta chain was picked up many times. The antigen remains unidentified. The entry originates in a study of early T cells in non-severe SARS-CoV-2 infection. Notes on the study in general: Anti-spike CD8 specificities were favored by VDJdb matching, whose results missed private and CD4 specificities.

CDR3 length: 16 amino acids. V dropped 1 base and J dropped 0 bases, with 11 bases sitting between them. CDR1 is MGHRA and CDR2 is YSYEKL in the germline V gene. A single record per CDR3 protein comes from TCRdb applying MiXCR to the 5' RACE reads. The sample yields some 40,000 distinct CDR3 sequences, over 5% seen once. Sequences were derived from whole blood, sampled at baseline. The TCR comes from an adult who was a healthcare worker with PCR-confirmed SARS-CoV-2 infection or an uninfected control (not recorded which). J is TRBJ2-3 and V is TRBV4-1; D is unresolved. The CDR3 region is CASSQVDILSTDTQYF. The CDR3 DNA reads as TGCGCCAGCAGCCAAGTGGATATCTTAAGCACAGATACGCAGTATTTT.